These T cell receptor beta chains were read from a single sample in a study of cytomegalovirus exposure and HLA in healthy donors. Using immunoSEQ multiplex PCR, the repertoire was profiled, and TCRdb retains in-frame clones only, with some absent. Of more than 65,000 clones in the sample, 60% to 80% are singletons; the top ten hold 6.2%. Sequencing was carried out using PBMCs. The receptor set was obtained from a woman aged 45-65 years in good health and CMV-seropositive. CDR3s leave out the opening cysteine and the closing phenylalanine or tryptophan.

>TRBV9|TRBJ2-7
ASSVGDRLPYEQY
>TRBV7-9|TRBJ2-7
ASSFPDLRGYEQY
>TRBV7-8|TRBJ1-5
ASSSPLDRGQPQH
>TRBV30|TRBJ2-7
AWSGQGAPPYEQY
>TRBV18|TRBJ2-1
ASSPPPSLAGGSGHNEQF
>TRBV6-1|TRBJ2-3
ASSIGDTQY
>TRBV27|TRBJ2-1
ASSLGQGADEQF
>TRBV15|TRBJ1-1
ATSRDPVGGEAF
>TRBV15|TRBJ1-1
ATSNKPNTEAF
>TRBV5-4|TRBJ1-2
ASSFGTGYGYT
>TRBV5-4|TRBJ2-5
ASSSLDRVRRETQY
>TRBV28|TRBJ1-2
ASSSHIPDPAHRGSNYGYT
>TRBV19|TRBJ1-5
ASRADRGGNQPQH
>TRBV7-2|TRBJ2-5
ASSLGPAGETQY
>TRBV19|TRBJ2-7
ASRMRDGYYEQY
>TRBV27|TRBJ2-5
ASSLAGGPQETQY
>TRBV4-1|TRBJ1-4
ASSRQGEKLF
>TRBV5-6|TRBJ2-7
ASNRGGYEQY
>TRBV11-3|TRBJ1-1
ASSLEQKGKAF
>TRBV2|TRBJ2-5
ASTREARTGLAGPQETQY
>TRBV18|TRBJ1-5
ASSRGQVTNQPQH
>TRBV27|TRBJ1-2
ASTSTGLGGYT
>TRBV11-3|TRBJ2-2
ASSRGLAGGIGELF
>TRBV6-5|TRBJ2-7
ATRPSGIRYEQY
>TRBV4-2|TRBJ2-2
ASSQVDSGSGELF
>TRBV7-9|TRBJ2-2
ASSLAGTSGATGELF
>TRBV28|TRBJ1-1
ASIRYENTEAF
>TRBV7-9|TRBJ1-4
ASSLVAEKLF
>TRBV5-6|TRBJ1-1
ASSLQLATEAF
>TRBV7-2|TRBJ2-3
ASSTGTTSTDTQY
>TRBV11-2|TRBJ1-1
ASSFQRMNTEAF
>TRBV28|TRBJ2-7
ASRDRGRAYEQY
>TRBV14|TRBJ2-1
ASSFPGAGQF
>TRBV7-2|TRBJ1-5
ASRGGSGVGQPQH
>TRBV6-1|TRBJ2-1
ASSEQGFGGQF
>TRBV29-1|TRBJ1-1
SVRIFRGGQAF
>TRBV11-1|TRBJ2-7
ASSVDAGQGAWEQY
>TRBV10-1|TRBJ2-1
ASSGTSGSHEQF
>TRBV5-1|TRBJ2-2
ASSLSLAGAGELF
>TRBV28|TRBJ2-5
ASRTRFLETQY
>TRBV5-1|TRBJ1-1
ASSLLARSRANTEAF